This paragraph reports one T cell receptor beta chain. This sample was included in a study of blood T cell repertoires in COVID-19. Data came from immunoSEQ multiplex PCR; TCRdb stores just in-frame clones and leaves some out. The sample lists a few hundred thousand clones, roughly 87% occurring once. This CDR3 contains 12 residues. Trimming left V 5 bases short and J 3 bases short, with 7 bases between. From germline, CDR1 is SGHTA and CDR2 FQGNSA. The chain has TRBV7-2 and TRBJ2-5; D is ambiguous. Material: peripheral blood. The TCR sequence derives from a woman aged 40 to 50 who had recovered from COVID-19. CDR3 protein: CASSLPKETQYF. The CDR3, as DNA: TGTGCCAGCAGCCTACCAAAAGAGACCCAGTACTTC.